These 20 T cell receptor beta chains share one sample of origin, sequenced in a study of sequential checkpoint blockade in melanoma. Sequencing used immunoSEQ multiplex PCR; TCRdb keeps in-frame clones, though not all of them. The sample records about 18,000 clones, approximately 72% being singletons. The treatment denotes: randomized to nivolumab then ipilimumab (arm A) or the reverse (arm B). The source material was CD8+ T cells sorted from blood (inferred from file names), sampled from a patient given nivolumab and ipilimumab in sequence. Source of these receptors: a human donor with melanoma.

This clone was counted only a few times. The chain combines TRBV7-6 with TRBJ2-7, with TRBD2 identical over 14 bases. Germline trimming cut 3 bases from V and 5 bases from J; bases unmatched to any gene: 6. This CDR3 contains 16 residues. Germline lookup yields CDR1 SGHVS and CDR2 FNYEAQ. The CDR3 region is CASSFGTSGSYDEQYF. CDR3 bases: TGTGCCAGCAGCTTCGGGACTAGCGGGAGTTACGACGAGCAGTACTTC.

The chain employs TRBV6-6 and TRBJ1-1; 11 bases fit TRBD1. The CDR3 length is 15 residues. V trimming: 5 bases; J trimming: 5 bases; junction bases outside the gene matches: 7. The germline CDR1 and CDR2 sequences are MNHNY and SVGAGI (reference sequence). The CDR3 loop reads CASSGQGAIDTEAFF. In nucleotides, the CDR3 is TGTGCCAGCAGTGGACAGGGGGCAATAGATACTGAAGCTTTCTTT.

CDR3 DNA sequence: TGTGCCAGCTCACCGGGACTAGAGGACGAGCAGTACTTC. This encodes CASSPGLEDEQYF. The chain joins TRBV18 to TRBJ2-7; 8 bases line up with TRBD2. The CDR3 runs 13 residues. The germline V gene has CDR1 KGHSH and CDR2 LQKENI. Unmatched junction bases numbered 3, after V lost 3 bases and J lost 5 bases.

For this clone: At one of its ends the junction is not consistent with the germline gene, which may arise from a read error. The chain combines TRBV19 with TRBJ2-7; D is ambiguous. This CDR3 has 13 residues. Germline CDR1 LNHDA, CDR2 SQIVND (reference sequence). CDR3 in amino acids: CASSMVASNEQYF. The CDR3 DNA reads as TGTGCCAGTAGTATGGTAGCCTCCAACGAGCAGTACTTC.

This clone was counted between two and nine times. The DNA of the CDR3 is TGTGCCACCAGTAAAGACAGTAGCAATCAGCCCCAGCATTTT. It encodes CATSKDSSNQPQHF. V usage is TRBV15 and J usage is TRBJ1-5; a weak D match, TRBD1 (5 bases). CDR3 size: 14 residues. The V and J ends lost 6 bases and 0 bases respectively, with 9 bases between them. CDR1 and CDR2 from the germline V gene are LNHNV and YYDKDF (reference sequence).

This clone occurred once. The rearrangement uses TRBV7-9 and TRBJ2-1; D may be TRBD2 (6 bases). V was pared by 2 bases and J by 1 base, with 9 bases between. Germline V lookup: CDR1 SEHNR, CDR2 FQNEAQ (reference sequence). This CDR3 is 15 amino acids long. CDR3 in amino acids: CASSLPDYSYNEQFF. The CDR3 bases are TGTGCCAGCAGCTTACCGGACTATTCCTACAATGAGCAGTTCTTC.

The rearrangement links TRBV28 to TRBJ1-2; perhaps TRBD1 as D (6 bases). The CDR3 is 13 residues long. Trimming removed 3 bases from V and 4 bases from J, with 9 bases in between. Germline lookup yields CDR1 MDHEN and CDR2 SYDVKM. The CDR3 nucleotides are TGTGCCAGCAGTTTTTCGGACAGCTATGGCTACACCTTC. Residues: CASSFSDSYGYTF.

This clone was seen only a few times. This chain uses TRBV9 with TRBJ2-5; 9 nucleotides match TRBD1. The CDR3 runs 15 residues. V lost 4 bases and J lost 4; bases outside the gene matches: 8. The V gene's germline CDR1 is SGDLS and CDR2 YYNGEE. The DNA of the CDR3 is TGTGCCAGCAGCCCTTGGGACAGGGCAAGAGAGACCCAGTACTTC. Its protein is CASSPWDRARETQYF.

This clone has just one count. The chain carries TRBV27 and TRBJ1-6; D uncertain. The CDR3 extends over 17 amino acids. Trimming removed 2 bases at V and 4 bases at J, with 15 bases between. Looked up from germline, CDR1 is MNHEY and CDR2 is SMNVEV (reference sequence). In DNA, the CDR3 is TGTGCCAGCAGTTTAATTCGGACTTTGACTTATAATTCACCCCTCCACTTT. The encoded protein is CASSLIRTLTYNSPLHF.

The V and J genes are TRBV7-8 and TRBJ2-7, with TRBD1 identical over 9 bases. In germline, CDR1 is SGHVS, CDR2 FQNEAQ. Losses at the gene ends were 6 bases for V and 3 bases for J; bases not matched to a gene: 6. CDR3 length equals 14 residues. The CDR3 protein is CASSIRDRVYEQYF. CDR3 bases: TGTGCCAGCAGTATTAGGGACAGGGTCTACGAGCAGTACTTC.

The J gene is TRBJ1-4, the V gene TRBV27; 8 bases map to TRBD1. V lost 1 base, J lost 0 bases, and 7 bases stayed unmatched. Germline CDR1 MNHEY, CDR2 SMNVEV (reference sequence). This CDR3 spans 18 amino acids. CDR3 amino acids: CASSLLPPGGPTNEKLFF. For the CDR3, the DNA is TGTGCCAGCAGTTTATTGCCCCCAGGGGGCCCAACTAATGAAAAACTGTTTTTT.

V is TRBV10-1 and J is TRBJ2-7; 10 nucleotides line up with TRBD2. This CDR3 is 13 amino acids long. CDR1 and CDR2 (germline): WNHNN, SYGVQD (reference sequence). With 11 bases clipped from V and 0 bases from J, the junction kept 4 bases outside the gene matches. The CDR3 bases are TGCGCCTTTACTAGCGGGGACTCCTACGAGCAGTACTTC. Translating it yields CAFTSGDSYEQYF.

V gene TRBV27 combines with J gene TRBJ1-5, with 8 nucleotides matching TRBD1. The junction had 9 bases not matched to a gene; V was cut back by 6 bases and J by 5 bases. The CDR3 extends over 15 amino acids. Germline loops: CDR1 MNHEY, CDR2 SMNVEV (reference sequence). The CDR3 nucleotides are TGTGCCAGCAGCCGGGACAGGATTGCGCATCAGCCCCAGCATTTT. Translation gives CASSRDRIAHQPQHF.

The J gene is TRBJ2-7, the V gene TRBV5-6; 7 nucleotides match TRBD1. Germline V lookup: CDR1 SGHDT, CDR2 YYEEEE. The CDR3 extends over 13 amino acids. V dropped 0 bases and J dropped 3; count of bases not matched to a gene: 0. The CDR3 loop is CASSLDRGYEQYF. CDR3 DNA sequence: TGTGCCAGCAGCTTGGACAGGGGCTACGAGCAGTACTTC. The complete variable domain, with remaining parts taken from reference TRBV5-6 and TRBJ2-7, reads DAGVTQSPTHLIKTRGQQVTLRCSPKSGHDTVSWYQQALGQGPQFIFQYYEEEERQRGNFPDRFSGHQFPNYSSELNVNALLLGDSALYLCASSLDRGYEQYFGPGTRLTVT.

The chain employs TRBV5-8 and TRBJ2-3, with 8 bases that match TRBD1. The germline V gene encodes CDR1 SGHTS and CDR2 YDEGEE. The CDR3 runs to 15 residues. V shed 4 bases and J 2 bases; nucleotides not matched to a gene: 6. The CDR3 nucleotides are TGTGCCAGCAGCCCGGGACAGGCCTACACAGATACGCAGTATTTT. Translated, it gives CASSPGQAYTDTQYF.

Only a few counts were recorded for this clone. The J gene is TRBJ1-3, the V gene TRBV15; a weak D match, TRBD1 (6 bases). This CDR3 has 16 residues. V was clipped by 5 bases and J by 4 bases, with 18 bases between them. Per germline, CDR1 LNHNV and CDR2 YYDKDF (reference sequence). The CDR3 DNA sequence: TGTGCCACCAGCGAAGGGGGTAACCTAGGGGGAAACACCATATATTTT. It encodes CATSEGGNLGGNTIYF.

This clone was counted a few times. The V gene is TRBV27, the J gene TRBJ1-2, with TRBD1 identical over 8 bases. CDR1 MNHEY and CDR2 SMNVEV come from the germline V gene (reference sequence). This CDR3 region has 15 residues. Trimming cost V 4 bases and J 2 bases; bases outside gene matches: 6. The CDR3: CASSWGTGRNYGYTF. The DNA of the CDR3 is TGTGCCAGCAGTTGGGGGACAGGTCGGAACTATGGCTACACCTTC.

The rearrangement links TRBV14 to TRBJ2-7; D unclear. Trimming took 4 bases from V and 6 from J, leaving 10 bases between them. Germline CDR1 SGHDN, CDR2 FVKESK. The CDR3 runs 12 residues. CDR3 sequence reads: CASSRRPGEQYF. CDR3 coding DNA: TGTGCCAGCAGCCGCCGCCCCGGCGAGCAGTACTTC.

Here the CDR3 reads CASSSSGRNDEQYF. For the CDR3, the DNA is TGTGCCAGCAGCTCGAGCGGGAGGAACGACGAGCAGTACTTC. The chain employs TRBV7-9 and TRBJ2-7, with 9 nucleotides matching TRBD2. This CDR3 has 14 residues. With V trimmed by 4 bases and J by 5 bases, 6 bases remained unmatched. Per germline, CDR1 SEHNR and CDR2 FQNEAQ (reference sequence). Full variable domain (remainder filled in from reference TRBV7-9 and TRBJ2-7): DTGVSQNPRHKITKRGQNVTFRCDPISEHNRLYWYRQTLGQGPEFLTYFQNEAQLEKSRLLSDRFSAERPKGSFSTLEIQRTEQGDSAMYLCASSSSGRNDEQYFGPGTRLTVT.

The rearrangement uses TRBV7-8 and TRBJ1-2, with TRBD1 matching 7 bases. With 0 bases clipped from V and 3 bases from J, the junction kept 4 bases outside the gene matches. Germline-derived CDR1 and CDR2 are SGHVS and FQNEAQ. The CDR3 has 15 amino acids. CDR3 residues: CASSLAGDRDYGYTF. The CDR3 DNA reads as TGTGCCAGCAGCTTAGCGGGAGACAGGGACTATGGCTACACCTTC.